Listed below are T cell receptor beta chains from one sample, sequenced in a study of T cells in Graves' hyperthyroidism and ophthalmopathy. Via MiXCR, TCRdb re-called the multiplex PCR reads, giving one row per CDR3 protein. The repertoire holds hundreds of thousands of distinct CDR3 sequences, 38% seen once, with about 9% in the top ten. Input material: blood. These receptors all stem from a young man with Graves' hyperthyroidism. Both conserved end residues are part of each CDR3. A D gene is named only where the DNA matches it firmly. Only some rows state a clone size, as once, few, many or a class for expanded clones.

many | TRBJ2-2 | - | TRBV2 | TGTGCCAGCAGTAGGATACCGAACACCGGGGAGCTGTTTTTT | CASSRIPNTGELFF
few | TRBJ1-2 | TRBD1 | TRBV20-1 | TGCAGTGCTAGGACAGGGCGGAATATCTATGGCTACACCTTC | CSARTGRNIYGYTF
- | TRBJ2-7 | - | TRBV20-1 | TGCAGTGCTAGTGATGGGAGCCACTACGAGCAGTACTTC | CSASDGSHYEQYF
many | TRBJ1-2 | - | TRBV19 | TGTGCCAGTAGTATTGAGAGCAACTATGGCTACACCTTC | CASSIESNYGYTF
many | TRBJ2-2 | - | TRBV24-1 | TGTGCCACCAGTGTTGAGCGGCACACCGGGGAGCTGTTTTTT | CATSVERHTGELFF
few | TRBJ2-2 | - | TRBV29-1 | TGCAGCATGAGGGGACCTTCCCCCGGGGAGCTGTTTTTT | CSMRGPSPGELFF
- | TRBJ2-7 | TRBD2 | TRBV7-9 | TGTGCCAGCGCCCCTACGGGGGGGAACTACGAGCAGTACTTC | CASAPTGGNYEQYF
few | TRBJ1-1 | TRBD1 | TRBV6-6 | TGTGCCAGCTGCAGGGGGGAGAACACTGAAGCTTTCTTT | CASCRGENTEAFF
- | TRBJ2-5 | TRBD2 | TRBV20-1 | TGCAGTGCTAGAGGGACTAGCGGGGGGGCCATGGAGACCCAGTACTTC | CSARGTSGGAMETQYF
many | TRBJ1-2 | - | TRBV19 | TGTGCCAGTAGTATAGGCGGACAGTCGTCCTATGGCTACACCTTC | CASSIGGQSSYGYTF
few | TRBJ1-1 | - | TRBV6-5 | TGTGCCAGCAGTGCAAGGGGATATAAGGGGGGCACTGAAGCTTTCTTT | CASSARGYKGGTEAFF
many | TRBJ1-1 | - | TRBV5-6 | TGTGCCAGCAGCCTTTACACGAACACTGAAGCTTTCTTT | CASSLYTNTEAFF
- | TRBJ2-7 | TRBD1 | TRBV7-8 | TGTGCCAGCAGCCCCTGGACAGGGCAAGGGGAGCAGTACTTC | CASSPWTGQGEQYF
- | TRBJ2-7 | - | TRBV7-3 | TGTGCCAGCAGCTTGACCGGGACCGGCCCTCGGGAGCAGTACTTC | CASSLTGTGPREQYF
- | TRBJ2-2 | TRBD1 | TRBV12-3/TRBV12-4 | TGTGCCAGCAGCTTAAGACAGGGGAGTGGCGGGGAGCTGTTTTTT | CASSLRQGSGGELFF
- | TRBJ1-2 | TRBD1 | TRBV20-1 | TGCAGTGCTAGAGAAGGACAGGGGGCTGTCTATGGCTACACCTTC | CSAREGQGAVYGYTF
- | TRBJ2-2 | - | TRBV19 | TGTGCCAGTAGTATAGATCGGGGGACAAACACCGGGGAGCTGTTTTTT | CASSIDRGTNTGELFF
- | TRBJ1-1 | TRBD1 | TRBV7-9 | TGTGCCAGTACCACAGGGGTGGACACTGAAGCTTTCTTT | CASTTGVDTEAFF
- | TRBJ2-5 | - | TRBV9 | TGTGCCAGCAGCGTAGAGGTCGGGGGGCTGTACCAAGAGACCCAGTACTTC | CASSVEVGGLYQETQYF
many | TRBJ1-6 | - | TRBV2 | TGTGCCAGCAGTCGGAGTAGCTCCTATAATTCACCCCTCCACTTT | CASSRSSSYNSPLHF
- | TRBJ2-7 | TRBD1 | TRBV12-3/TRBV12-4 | TGTGCCAGCAGTTTTCTTACAGGGGGCGAGGTCTCCTACGAGCAGTACTTC | CASSFLTGGEVSYEQYF
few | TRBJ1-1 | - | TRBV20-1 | TGCAGTGCTCTAAACTCAGGGCTTGGCACTGAAGCTTTCTTT | CSALNSGLGTEAFF
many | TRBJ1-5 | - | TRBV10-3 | TGTGCCATCAGTGAGTCTTTTCAGGGCCAGCCCCAGCATTTT | CAISESFQGQPQHF
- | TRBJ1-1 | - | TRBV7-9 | TGTGCCAGCAGCTTAGACGACAGTGTGGGCGCTTTCTTT | CASSLDDSVGAFF
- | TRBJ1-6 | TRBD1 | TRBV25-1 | TGTGCCAGCAGCTCGCCGGGGGCAGGGGGGATGAATTCACCCCTCCACTTT | CASSSPGAGGMNSPLHF
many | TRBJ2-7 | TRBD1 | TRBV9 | TGTGCCAGCAGCGCCGGACAGGGTACGAGCGAGCAGTACTTC | CASSAGQGTSEQYF
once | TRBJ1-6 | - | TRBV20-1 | TGCAGTGCTAGCGGACCTAGCGGACCCCTCCACTTT | CSASGPSGPLHF
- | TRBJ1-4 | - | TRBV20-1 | TGCAGTGCTAGAGACCCGACAGAGTCTAATGAAAAACTGTTTTTT | CSARDPTESNEKLFF
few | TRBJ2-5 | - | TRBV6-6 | TGTGCCAGCAGTTACTCTGGTGGCCAGGGGTTAGAGACCCAGTACTTC | CASSYSGGQGLETQYF
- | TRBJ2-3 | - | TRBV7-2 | TGCGCCAGCAGCCCCCAGGAGAGCCACGGGGATACGCAGTATTTT | CASSPQESHGDTQYF
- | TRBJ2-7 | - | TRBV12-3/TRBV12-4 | TGTGCCAGCAGTTCCATAGGGGTTCCTTCCTACGAGCAGTACTTC | CASSSIGVPSYEQYF
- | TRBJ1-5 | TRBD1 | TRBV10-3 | TGTGCCATCAGTGGGACAGGGGATTATCAGCCCCAGCATTTT | CAISGTGDYQPQHF
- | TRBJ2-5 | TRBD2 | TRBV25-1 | TGTGCCAGCAGTGGCTCCGGGACTAGCGGGAGGGGGGTGGAGACCCAGTACTTC | CASSGSGTSGRGVETQYF
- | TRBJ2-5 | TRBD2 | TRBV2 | TGTGCCAGCACGTACAGCGGGGGGGATCAAGAGACCCAGTACTTC | CASTYSGGDQETQYF
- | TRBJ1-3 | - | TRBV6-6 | TGTGCCAGCAGACGCGACCGCGGGACTGGCAGCACCATATATTTT | CASRRDRGTGSTIYF
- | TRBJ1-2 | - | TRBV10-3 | TGTGCCATCGGAGGGACAAACTATGGCTACACCTTC | CAIGGTNYGYTF
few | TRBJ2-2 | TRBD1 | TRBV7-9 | TGTGCCAGCAGCTATAAGTACAGGGGAAACACCGGGGAGCTGTTTTTT | CASSYKYRGNTGELFF
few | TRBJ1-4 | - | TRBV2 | TGTGCCAGCAGAAACTGGGAAACAACTAATGAAAAACTGTTTTTT | CASRNWETTNEKLFF
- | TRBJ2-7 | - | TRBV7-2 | TGTGCCAGCAGCTCCCGACTGGGACCCTACGAGCAGTACTTC | CASSSRLGPYEQYF
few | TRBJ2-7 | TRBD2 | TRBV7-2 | TGTGCCAGCAGCGACTTAGCGGGAGGGCCAGGGGAGCAGTACTTC | CASSDLAGGPGEQYF